The rows below give T cell receptor beta chains drawn from one sample of a study of cytomegalovirus exposure and HLA in healthy donors. Sequencing used immunoSEQ multiplex PCR; TCRdb keeps in-frame clones, though not all of them. In the table there are about 200,000 clones, 80% to 90% of which are singletons. The specimen sequenced was PBMCs. These TCRs come from a man younger than 40 in good health and CMV-seronegative. CDR3s include the opening cysteine and the closing phenylalanine or tryptophan. D genes are given only for firm matches. Not every row has a clone size; where given, it reads once, few, many or a size class.

V gene	J gene	D gene	clone size	CDR3 protein	CDR3 DNA
TRBV5-1	TRBJ1-4	NA	NA	CASRRQINEKLFF	TGCGCCAGCAGGCGGCAGATTAATGAAAAACTGTTTTTT
TRBV18	TRBJ1-2	NA	NA	CASSPRVQAGYTF	TGTGCCAGCTCACCACGGGTTCAGGCTGGCTACACCTTC
TRBV5-1	TRBJ2-7	NA	few	CASSLIGGGYYEQYF	TGCGCCAGCAGCTTGATTGGCGGCGGATACTACGAGCAGTACTTC
TRBV7-6	TRBJ2-7	NA	NA	CASSFEGGISYEQYF	TGTGCCAGCAGCTTCGAAGGGGGTATTTCCTACGAGCAGTACTTC
TRBV6-5	TRBJ2-7	TRBD1	NA	CASSKGTGGYEQYF	TGTGCCAGCAGTAAGGGGACAGGGGGCTACGAGCAGTACTTC
TRBV19	TRBJ1-5	NA	NA	CASSILGRATPNQPQHF	TGTGCCAGTAGTATTCTAGGGCGGGCCACCCCCAATCAGCCCCAGCATTTT
TRBV9	TRBJ2-6	NA	NA	CASSGGILIQGANVLTF	TGTGCCAGCAGCGGCGGGATCTTGATTCAGGGGGCCAACGTCCTGACTTTC
TRBV21-1	TRBJ2-2	NA	once	CARAQVSTGELFF	TGTGCCAGGGCGCAGGTAAGCACCGGGGAGCTGTTTTTT
TRBV28	TRBJ2-1	NA	NA	CASSFLTGNEQFF	TGTGCCAGCAGTTTTCTAACAGGCAATGAGCAGTTCTTC
TRBV9	TRBJ2-7	TRBD1	NA	CASSPRDRFAYEQYF	TGTGCCAGCAGCCCCCGGGACAGGTTTGCCTACGAGCAGTACTTC